This T cell receptor beta chain was captured in a study of blood T cells in healthy people across ages. Sample-barcoded 5' priming and a J-beta primer mix drove a second PCR of about 7 to 12 cycles. TCRdb reprocessed the 5' RACE reads via MiXCR and lists one record per CDR3 protein. Of 600,000 to 1,000,000 distinct CDR3 sequences listed, around 25% are singletons. Study findings and constraints: Observed TCR beta diversity per million T cells went down as age went up. This fall followed a roughly linear course with age.

Each donor's blood draw was roughly 10 milliliters of peripheral blood. Extracted total RNA amounted to at least 5.5 micrograms for each sample. Details on this clonotype: Its antigen is unidentified.

The same sample was also studied in work on T cells of mothers and their children. According to that study: For related and unrelated pairs alike, thymic selection shapes TCR recombination output similarly.

The sequence came from a boy under 18 in good health. Input material: blood.

The CDR3 coding sequence is TGCAGTGCTGCTTCTACTAGCGGGGGGGCGAGTGAGCAGTTCTTC. The encoded protein is CSAASTSGGASEQFF. The rearrangement links TRBV20-1 to TRBJ2-5, with 13 bases that match TRBD2. The last part of the DNA fits TRBJ2-1 better; the J call may be wrong. This CDR3 comprises 15 residues. The germline CDR1 and CDR2 sequences are DFQATT and SNEGSKA (reference sequence).